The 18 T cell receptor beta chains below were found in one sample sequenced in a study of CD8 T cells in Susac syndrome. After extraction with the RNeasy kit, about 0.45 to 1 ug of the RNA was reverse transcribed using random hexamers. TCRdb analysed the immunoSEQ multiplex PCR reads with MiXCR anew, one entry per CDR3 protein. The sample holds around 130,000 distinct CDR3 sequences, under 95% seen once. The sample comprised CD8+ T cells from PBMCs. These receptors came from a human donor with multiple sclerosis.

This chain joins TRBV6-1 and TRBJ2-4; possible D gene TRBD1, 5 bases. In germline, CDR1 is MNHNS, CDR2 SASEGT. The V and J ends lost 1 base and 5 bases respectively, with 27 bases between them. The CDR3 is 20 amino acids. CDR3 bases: TGTGCCAGCAGTGAAGTCGGTGATGGCGCCCACTGGGGCCCACAAAACATTCAGTACTTC. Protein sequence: CASSEVGDGAHWGPQNIQYF.

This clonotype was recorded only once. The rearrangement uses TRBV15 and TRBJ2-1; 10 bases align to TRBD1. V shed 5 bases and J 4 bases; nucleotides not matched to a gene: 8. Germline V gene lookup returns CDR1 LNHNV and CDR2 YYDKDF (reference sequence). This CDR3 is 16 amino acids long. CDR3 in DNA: TGTGCCACCAGCGAGGCTCTGGACAGGGGGTACAATGAGCAGTTCTTC. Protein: CATSEALDRGYNEQFF.

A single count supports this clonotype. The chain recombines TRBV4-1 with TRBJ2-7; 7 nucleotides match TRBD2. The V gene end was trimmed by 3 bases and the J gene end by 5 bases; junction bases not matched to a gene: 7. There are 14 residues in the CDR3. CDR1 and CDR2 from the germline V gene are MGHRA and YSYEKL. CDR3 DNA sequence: TGCGCCAGCAGCCACAGTGCTAGCGGAAACGAGCAGTACTTC. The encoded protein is CASSHSASGNEQYF.

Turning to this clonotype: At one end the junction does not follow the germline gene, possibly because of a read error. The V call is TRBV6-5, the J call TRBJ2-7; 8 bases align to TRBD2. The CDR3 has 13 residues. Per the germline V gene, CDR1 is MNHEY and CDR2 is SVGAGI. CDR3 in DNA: TGTGCCAGCACTAGGACTAGCTCCCACGAGCAGTACTTC. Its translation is CASTRTSSHEQYF.

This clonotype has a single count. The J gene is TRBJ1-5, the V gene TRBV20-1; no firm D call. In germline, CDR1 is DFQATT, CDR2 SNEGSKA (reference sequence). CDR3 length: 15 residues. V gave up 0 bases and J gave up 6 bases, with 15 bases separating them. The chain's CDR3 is CSARDGIPGIQPQHF. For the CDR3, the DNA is TGCAGTGCTAGAGATGGGATTCCGGGGATTCAGCCCCAGCATTTT.

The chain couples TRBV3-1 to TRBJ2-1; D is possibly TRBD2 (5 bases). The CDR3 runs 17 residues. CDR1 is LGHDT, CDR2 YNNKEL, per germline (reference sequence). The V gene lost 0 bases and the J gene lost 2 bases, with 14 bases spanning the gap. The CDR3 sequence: CASSQEDGSPPYNEQFF. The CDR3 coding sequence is TGTGCCAGCAGCCAAGAGGATGGGAGTCCCCCCTACAATGAGCAGTTCTTC.

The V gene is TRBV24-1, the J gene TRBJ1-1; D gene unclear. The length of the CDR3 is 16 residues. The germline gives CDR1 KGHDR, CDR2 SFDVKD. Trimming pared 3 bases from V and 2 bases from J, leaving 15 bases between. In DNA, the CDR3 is TGTGCCACCAGTGATATTACCCCGGACGGAAACACTGAAGCTTTCTTT. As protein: CATSDITPDGNTEAFF.

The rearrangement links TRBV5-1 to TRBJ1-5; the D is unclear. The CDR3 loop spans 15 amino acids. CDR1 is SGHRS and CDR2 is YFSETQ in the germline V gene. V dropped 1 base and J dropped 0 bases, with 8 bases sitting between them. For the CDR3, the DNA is TGCGCCAGCAGCTTGACTCCTGGTAGCAATCAGCCCCAGCATTTT. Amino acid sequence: CASSLTPGSNQPQHF.

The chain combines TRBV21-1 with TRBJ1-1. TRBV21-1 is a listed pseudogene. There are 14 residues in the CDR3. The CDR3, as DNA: TGTGCCAGCAGCAAAGGTTCCGGTGCCCCTGAAGCTTTCTTT. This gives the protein CASSKGSGAPEAFF.

CDR3 coding DNA: TGCAGCGTTGAAGGTGGAGCGTCTGAGCAGTTCTTC. It encodes CSVEGGASEQFF. This sequence joins TRBV29-1 and TRBJ2-1; D ambiguous. Germline values: CDR1 SQVTM, CDR2 ANQGSEA. The CDR3 has 12 residues. The V end lost 1 base, the J end lost 9 bases, and 10 bases lay between the germline ends.

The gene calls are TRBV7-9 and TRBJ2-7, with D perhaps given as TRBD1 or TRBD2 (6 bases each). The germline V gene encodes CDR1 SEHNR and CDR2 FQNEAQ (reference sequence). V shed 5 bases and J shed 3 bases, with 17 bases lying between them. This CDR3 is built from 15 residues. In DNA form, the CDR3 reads TGTGCCAGCAGCCCCCCGGGGGCATCGTACTACGAGCAGTACTTC. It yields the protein CASSPPGASYYEQYF.

CDR3 in DNA: TGTGCCAGCACCAATCCGCCGGACATCACTGGGATCGGGGAGCTGTTTTTT. It codes for CASTNPPDITGIGELFF. The rearrangement joins TRBV28 to TRBJ2-2, with D possibly being TRBD1 (5 bases). From germline, CDR1 is MDHEN and CDR2 SYDVKM. The CDR3 has 17 amino acids. Deletions cut 7 bases from V and 7 bases from J, with 25 bases between.

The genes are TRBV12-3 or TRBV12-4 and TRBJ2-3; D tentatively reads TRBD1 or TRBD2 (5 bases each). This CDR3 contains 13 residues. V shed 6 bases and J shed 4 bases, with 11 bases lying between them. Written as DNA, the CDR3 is TGTGCCAGCAGCCTGGGACCGGCAGATACGCAGTATTTT. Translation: CASSLGPADTQYF.

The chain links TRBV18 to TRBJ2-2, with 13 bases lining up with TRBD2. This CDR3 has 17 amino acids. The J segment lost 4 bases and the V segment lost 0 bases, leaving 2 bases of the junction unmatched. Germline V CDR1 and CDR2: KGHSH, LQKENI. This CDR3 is CASSPPGLAGPTGELFF. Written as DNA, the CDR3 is TGTGCCAGCTCACCACCGGGACTAGCGGGACCCACCGGGGAGCTGTTTTTT.

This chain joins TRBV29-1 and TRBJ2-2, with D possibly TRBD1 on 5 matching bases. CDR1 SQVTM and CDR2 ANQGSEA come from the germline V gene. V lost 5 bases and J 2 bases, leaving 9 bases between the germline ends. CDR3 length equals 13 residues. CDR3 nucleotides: TGCAGCGTTATCCAGGGTAACACCGGGGAGCTGTTTTTT. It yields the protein CSVIQGNTGELFF.

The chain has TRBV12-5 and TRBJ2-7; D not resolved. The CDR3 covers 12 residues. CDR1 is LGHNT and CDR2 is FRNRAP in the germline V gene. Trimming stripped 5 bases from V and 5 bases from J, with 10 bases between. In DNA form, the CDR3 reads TGTGCTAGTGGTCCCTCAGGAGACGAGCAGTACTTC. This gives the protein CASGPSGDEQYF.

The CDR3 region is CASRTPGLRPGELFF. CDR3 sequence (DNA): TGTGCCAGTAGGACACCGGGGTTGAGACCCGGGGAGCTGTTTTTT. The V call is TRBV19, the J call TRBJ2-2; the D gene is possibly TRBD2 (5 bases). This CDR3 has 15 amino acids. Trimming cost V 6 bases and J 6 bases, with 17 bases left between them. CDR1 is LNHDA, CDR2 SQIVND, per germline (reference sequence).

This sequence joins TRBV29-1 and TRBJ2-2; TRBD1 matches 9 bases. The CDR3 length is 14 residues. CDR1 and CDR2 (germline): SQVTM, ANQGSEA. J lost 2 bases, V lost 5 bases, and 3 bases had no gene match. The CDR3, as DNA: TGCAGCGTTACAGGGGGCAGCAACACCGGGGAGCTGTTTTTT. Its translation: CSVTGGSNTGELFF.